The 32 T cell receptor beta chains in this list originate from one sample, sequenced in a study of T cell changes during pregnancy in multiple sclerosis. Method: immunoSEQ multiplex PCR; TCRdb's copy keeps in-frame clones and lacks some. Among 64,000 or so clones listed, 92% were seen once. The sequenced sample was peripheral blood, obtained in the first trimester of pregnancy. These receptors came from a female donor with multiple sclerosis, enrolled in a pregnancy study.

The chain is built from TRBV19 and TRBJ2-3; TRBD2 aligns across 12 bases. The ends lost 2 bases at V and 6 bases at J; junction bases unmatched: 9. From germline, CDR1 is LNHDA and CDR2 SQIVND (reference sequence). There are 17 residues in the CDR3. The CDR3 DNA reads as TGTGCCAGTAGTATATCCCAAACTAGCGGGAGGTCGGATACGCAGTATTTT. Translated: CASSISQTSGRSDTQYF.

The V and J genes are TRBV13 and TRBJ2-7; 7 bases align to TRBD2. Losses at the gene ends were 3 bases for V and 1 base for J; bases not matched to a gene: 3. The CDR3 contains 14 residues. From germline, CDR1 is PRHDT and CDR2 FYEKMQ (reference sequence). CDR3 sequence (DNA): TGTGCCAGCAGCTTGGGGGGGGAGTCCTACGAGCAGTACTTC. This encodes CASSLGGESYEQYF.

The chain couples TRBV4-1 to TRBJ2-1, with 8 bases fitting TRBD2. The CDR3 sequence is 17 residues long. The junction had 6 bases not matched to a gene; V was cut back by 0 bases and J by 2 bases. Germline V lookup: CDR1 MGHRA, CDR2 YSYEKL. The CDR3, as DNA: TGCGCCAGCAGCCAAGAAGCCACTAGCGGAGCCTACAATGAGCAGTTCTTC. Protein: CASSQEATSGAYNEQFF.

The chain recombines TRBV6-1 with TRBJ1-2, with 8 bases identical to TRBD1. Germline V gives CDR1 MNHNS, CDR2 SASEGT. Germline trimming cut 6 bases from V and 6 bases from J; bases unmatched to any gene: 12. The CDR3 is 15 residues long. The CDR3 protein is CASSRFQGASNGYTF. CDR3 nucleotides: TGTGCCAGCAGCCGCTTCCAGGGGGCGTCAAATGGCTACACCTTC.

V gene TRBV6-6 combines with J gene TRBJ1-1; D is perhaps TRBD1 (5 bases). The CDR3 consists of 14 residues. V was clipped by 5 bases and J by 0 bases, with 10 bases between them. Germline assignment: CDR1 MNHNY and CDR2 SVGAGI (reference sequence). The CDR3 protein is CASSGGQMNTEAFF. The DNA for the CDR3 is TGTGCCAGCAGTGGTGGACAAATGAACACTGAAGCTTTCTTT.

This CDR3 is CASSSQSDTQYF. The CDR3, as DNA: TGTGCCAGCAGCTCCCAGTCAGATACGCAGTATTTT. The chain carries TRBV7-2 and TRBJ2-3; D is unresolved. Looked up from germline, CDR1 is SGHTA and CDR2 is FQGNSA. The CDR3 consists of 12 residues. Trimming removed 4 bases from V and 4 bases from J, with 6 bases in between.

The chain recombines TRBV2 with TRBJ2-1; 7 bases align to TRBD2. The CDR3 is made up of 16 amino acids. Unmatched junction bases numbered 13, after V lost 5 bases and J lost 6 bases. CDR1 and CDR2 (germline): SNHLY, FYNNEI. The CDR3 spells CASSTVMSGGGNEQFF. CDR3 sequence (DNA): TGTGCCAGCAGTACGGTGATGTCGGGAGGAGGCAATGAGCAGTTCTTC.

The genes are TRBV6-6 and TRBJ2-1, with D uncertain. The length of the CDR3 is 12 residues. V dropped 9 bases and J dropped 0 bases, with 6 bases sitting between them. Looked up from germline, CDR1 is MNHNY and CDR2 is SVGAGI (reference sequence). Here the CDR3 DNA reads TGTGCCAGTCGGAGCTCCTACAATGAGCAGTTCTTC. This gives the protein CASRSSYNEQFF.

This chain uses TRBV27 with TRBJ2-7; 7 nucleotides align to TRBD2. V gave up 6 bases and J gave up 0 bases; unmatched junction bases: 5. The CDR3 covers 14 residues. The germline CDR1 and CDR2 sequences are MNHEY and SMNVEV (reference sequence). The chain's CDR3 is CASSTSALSYEQYF. The CDR3 DNA is TGTGCCAGCAGCACTAGCGCACTCTCCTACGAGCAGTACTTC.

This chain uses TRBV9 with TRBJ2-2, with 10 positions matching TRBD1. The J segment lost 4 bases and the V segment lost 1 base, leaving 10 bases of the junction unmatched. Germline V CDR1 and CDR2: SGDLS, YYNGEE. The CDR3 is 18 amino acids. The CDR3 bases are TGTGCCAGCAGCGTATGGTCCGGGGGGGACAGGGGCACCGGGGAGCTGTTTTTT. It specifies CASSVWSGGDRGTGELFF.

The chain recombines TRBV2 with TRBJ2-3; D gene uncertain. The CDR3 consists of 12 residues. Trimming stripped 6 bases from V and 5 bases from J, with 9 bases between. The germline V gene encodes CDR1 SNHLY and CDR2 FYNNEI. Here the CDR3 reads CASRGNRDTQYF. The CDR3, as DNA: TGTGCCAGCAGAGGTAACAGAGATACGCAGTATTTT.

CDR3 nucleotides: TGCGCCAGCAGCATAGCCGGGACTAGCGAGTACACCGGGGAGCTGTTTTTT. Encoded protein: CASSIAGTSEYTGELFF. The chain is built from TRBV5-1 and TRBJ2-2, with 10 bases aligning to TRBD2. The CDR3 runs 17 residues. Germline V gene data show CDR1 as SGHRS and CDR2 as YFSETQ. Trimming removed 4 bases from V and 3 bases from J; junction bases left unmatched: 9.

This rearrangement joins TRBV30 to TRBJ2-2; D ambiguous. Germline V gene sequence: CDR1 GTSNPN, CDR2 SVGIG (reference sequence). The V gene lost 1 base and the J gene lost 5 bases, with 11 bases spanning the gap. The length of the CDR3 is 14 residues. CDR3 in amino acids: CAWSGLSRTGELFF. The CDR3 nucleotides are TGTGCCTGGAGTGGACTCTCGAGGACCGGGGAGCTGTTTTTT.

This clone was recorded once. The chain has TRBV4-1 and TRBJ1-3; D might be TRBD1 (5 bases). Germline CDR1 is MGHRA and CDR2 is YSYEKL. The CDR3 totals 16 residues. V was shortened by 4 bases and J by 0 bases, with 13 bases between the two germline ends. The CDR3 coding sequence is TGCGCCAGCAGCCTGACGGGGGGAACCTCTGGAAACACCATATATTTT. Its translation is CASSLTGGTSGNTIYF.

The chain employs TRBV4-3 and TRBJ2-1; 7 bases match TRBD2. There are 15 residues in the CDR3. J was trimmed by 6 bases and V by 1 base; bases with no gene match: 6. CDR1 is LGHNA and CDR2 is YSLEER in the germline V gene. CDR3: CASSQAQTSLNEQFF. CDR3 coding DNA: TGCGCCAGCAGCCAAGCTCAGACTAGCCTCAATGAGCAGTTCTTC.

The chain joins TRBV4-1 to TRBJ1-2; D might be TRBD1 (5 bases). This CDR3 has 15 amino acids. The germline V gene has CDR1 MGHRA and CDR2 YSYEKL. Trimming took 5 bases from V and 5 from J, leaving 18 bases between them. The CDR3: CASSNRTLNYYGYTF. The CDR3 DNA reads TGCGCCAGCAGCAACAGGACCCTAAACTATTATGGCTACACCTTC.

The chain couples TRBV7-3 to TRBJ2-1; 12 nucleotides match TRBD2. Germline trimming cut 5 bases from V and 5 bases from J; bases unmatched to any gene: 4. Per the germline V gene, CDR1 is SGHTA and CDR2 is FQGTGA. The CDR3 has 15 amino acids. CDR3 protein: CASSATSGSDNEQFF. The DNA for the CDR3 is TGTGCCAGCAGCGCGACTAGCGGGAGCGACAATGAGCAGTTCTTC.

This chain connects TRBV5-4 to TRBJ2-5; 7 bases line up with TRBD1. The CDR3 spans 16 residues. Germline V lookup: CDR1 SGHNT, CDR2 YYREEE (reference sequence). V trimming: 2 bases; J trimming: 3 bases; junction bases outside the gene matches: 10. The CDR3 region has the DNA TGTGCCAGCAGCTTTAACAGGGGAAAGAGCAAAGAGACCCAGTACTTC. It encodes CASSFNRGKSKETQYF.

V and J are TRBV28 and TRBJ2-2, with D maybe TRBD1 (5 bases). Germline CDR1 MDHEN, CDR2 SYDVKM. This CDR3 comprises 15 residues. The V end was cut by 1 base, the J end by 5 bases, with 11 bases between. DNA for the CDR3: TGTGCCAGCAGTTTATTGACAGAAAAAACCGGGGAGCTGTTTTTT. It yields the protein CASSLLTEKTGELFF.

This sequence joins TRBV2 and TRBJ2-7; unclear D gene. Trimming stripped 3 bases from V and 5 bases from J, with 5 bases between. The germline gives CDR1 SNHLY, CDR2 FYNNEI. The CDR3 length is 11 residues. CDR3 DNA: TGTGCCAGCAGTGATGTTAACGAGCAGTACTTC. Translating gives CASSDVNEQYF.

The chain uses TRBV19 and TRBJ2-2; D is perhaps TRBD2 (6 bases). CDR1 is LNHDA, CDR2 SQIVND, per germline (reference sequence). The CDR3 runs 16 residues. V dropped 2 bases and J dropped 2 bases, with 12 bases sitting between them. CDR3 sequence: CASSIKGGINTGELFF. CDR3 DNA: TGTGCCAGTAGTATAAAGGGCGGGATCAACACCGGGGAGCTGTTTTTT.

This rearrangement joins TRBV30 to TRBJ2-1; 12 positions match TRBD2. This CDR3 contains 14 residues. Germline CDR1 is GTSNPN and CDR2 is SVGIG (reference sequence). The trim removed 1 base at V and 9 bases at J, leaving 4 bases unmatched. CDR3 nucleotide sequence: TGTGCCTGGAGTGGGACTAGCGGGAATCGTGAGCAGTTCTTC. Protein product: CAWSGTSGNREQFF.

The rearrangement uses TRBV14 and TRBJ2-7, with D possibly being TRBD2 (5 bases). V was trimmed by 0 bases and J by 3 bases, leaving 12 bases between them. Germline CDR1 is SGHDN and CDR2 is FVKESK. The CDR3 has 15 amino acids. DNA of the CDR3: TGTGCCAGCAGCCAAGAGGCTTATGGAGGCTACGAGCAGTACTTC. This codes for CASSQEAYGGYEQYF.

V gene TRBV4-1 combines with J gene TRBJ1-5; D is unresolved. This CDR3 has 13 amino acids. From germline, CDR1 is MGHRA and CDR2 YSYEKL. V was clipped by 1 base and J by 7 bases, with 8 bases between them. CDR3 residues: CASSQVPGQPQHF. CDR3 in DNA: TGCGCCAGCAGCCAAGTACCCGGGCAGCCCCAGCATTTT.

This chain joins TRBV6-6 and TRBJ1-1; 10 nucleotides line up with TRBD1. J lost 5 bases, V lost 8 bases, and 8 bases had no gene match. This CDR3 has 14 amino acids. Looked up from germline, CDR1 is MNHNY and CDR2 is SVGAGI (reference sequence). The CDR3 sequence is CASRGWTGGTEAFF. Here the CDR3 DNA reads TGTGCCAGCCGGGGGTGGACAGGGGGAACTGAAGCTTTCTTT.

The rearrangement joins TRBV29-1 to TRBJ1-1; 7 bases line up with TRBD1. V shed 6 bases and J 2 bases; nucleotides not matched to a gene: 6. The germline V gene encodes CDR1 SQVTM and CDR2 ANQGSEA. The CDR3 length is 13 residues. CDR3 sequence (DNA): TGCAGCGTCAACAGGGGTTCAAACACTGAAGCTTTCTTT. Encoded protein: CSVNRGSNTEAFF.

This chain connects TRBV7-3 to TRBJ2-1; TRBD2 agrees at 14 bases. The CDR3 runs 17 residues. Per the germline V gene, CDR1 is SGHTA and CDR2 is FQGTGA. V lost 1 base to trimming and J lost 9 bases; unmatched junction nucleotides: 8. Here the CDR3 reads CASSLRPGTSGSVEQFF. The CDR3 region has the DNA TGTGCCAGCAGCTTAAGGCCCGGGACTAGCGGGAGCGTTGAGCAGTTCTTC.

V usage is TRBV7-2 and J usage is TRBJ2-3; tentative D call: TRBD1 (6 bases). The germline gives CDR1 SGHTA, CDR2 FQGNSA. The CDR3 spans 16 residues. V was pared by 2 bases and J by 0 bases, with 12 bases between. CDR3 loop: CASSLSTGPSTDTQYF. DNA for the CDR3: TGTGCCAGCAGCTTATCAACAGGGCCTAGCACAGATACGCAGTATTTT.

This clone was counted at least ten times. The rearrangement uses TRBV19 and TRBJ1-1, with D maybe TRBD1 (5 bases). The CDR3 consists of 13 residues. Germline CDR1 is LNHDA and CDR2 is SQIVND (reference sequence). V gave up 9 bases and J gave up 3 bases, with 14 bases separating them. This CDR3 is CASKYDRDTEAFF. As DNA, the CDR3 is TGTGCCAGCAAGTATGACAGAGACACTGAAGCTTTCTTT.

Only a few counts were recorded for this clone. The J gene is TRBJ2-7, the V gene TRBV27; D is uncertain. The CDR3 consists of 11 residues. V was shortened by 2 bases and J by 5 bases, with 4 bases between the two germline ends. The germline V gene encodes CDR1 MNHEY and CDR2 SMNVEV (reference sequence). The CDR3, as DNA: TGTGCCAGCAGTTTAACAAACGAGCAGTACTTC. It codes for CASSLTNEQYF.

The chain couples TRBV30 to TRBJ1-2; tentatively, D is TRBD1 (5 bases). CDR1 and CDR2 (germline): GTSNPN, SVGIG (reference sequence). The CDR3 totals 15 residues. V lost 0 bases to trimming and J lost 4 bases, with 15 bases between them. DNA of the CDR3: TGTGCCTGGAGTGTACTAAGGGGTTACGGCTATGGCTACACCTTC. Protein product: CAWSVLRGYGYGYTF.

The rearrangement joins TRBV6-1 to TRBJ2-5; 9 positions match TRBD1. V dropped 6 bases and J dropped 3; count of bases not matched to a gene: 5. Looked up from germline, CDR1 is MNHNS and CDR2 is SASEGT. The CDR3 loop spans 14 amino acids. CDR3 protein: CASSFGDREETQYF. CDR3 sequence (DNA): TGTGCCAGCAGCTTCGGGGACAGGGAAGAGACCCAGTACTTC.